The 29 T cell receptor beta chains in this list originate from one sample, sequenced in a study of shared clonotypes between healthy human individuals. Some clones are missing from TCRdb's copy, which holds only in-frame ones; the method was immunoSEQ multiplex PCR. The sample yields some 2.4 million clones, 93% seen once. The sequenced material came from naive CD4+ T cells from PBMCs. Subset denoted: CD45RA+ positively selected. The receptors were gathered from a man aged 18 to 30 in good health. Some clones in this sample may be carry-over from other donors' samples.

The chain is built from TRBV28 and TRBJ1-1; 7 positions match TRBD1. Losses at the gene ends were 5 bases for V and 1 base for J; bases not matched to a gene: 7. The germline V gene encodes CDR1 MDHEN and CDR2 SYDVKM. The CDR3 has 15 residues. CDR3 region: CASSQRAGGNTEAFF. In DNA form, the CDR3 reads TGTGCCAGCAGTCAACGGGCAGGGGGGAACACTGAAGCTTTCTTT.

This rearrangement joins TRBV4-1 to TRBJ2-2; TRBD1 agrees at 8 bases. V gave up 0 bases and J gave up 7 bases; unmatched junction bases: 7. CDR3 length: 16 residues. Per the germline V gene, CDR1 is MGHRA and CDR2 is YSYEKL. CDR3: CASSQDTRGRVGELFF. DNA of the CDR3: TGCGCCAGCAGCCAAGACACCAGGGGGCGTGTCGGGGAGCTGTTTTTT.

As concerns this clone: Other DNA sequences in the sample encode the same CDR3. The rearrangement joins TRBV5-4 to TRBJ2-7; 13 bases are shared with TRBD2. V lost 5 bases and J lost 1; bases outside the gene matches: 3. The germline V gene has CDR1 SGHNT and CDR2 YYREEE (reference sequence). The CDR3 is 15 amino acids. Here the CDR3 reads CASSQTSGRSYEQYF. The CDR3 DNA sequence: TGTGCCAGCAGTCAGACTAGCGGGAGGTCCTACGAGCAGTACTTC.

Concerning this clone itself: This CDR3 is also generated by other DNA sequences in the sample. The chain joins TRBV4-2 to TRBJ2-3, with 8 bases fitting TRBD2. The CDR3 extends over 14 amino acids. CDR1 and CDR2 (germline): LGHNA, YNFKEQ. V lost 2 bases and J lost 5; bases outside the gene matches: 3. This CDR3 is CASSQRLAGDTQYF. In nucleotides, the CDR3 is TGTGCCAGCAGCCAACGGCTAGCGGGAGATACGCAGTATTTT.

Points on this clone: Other DNA sequences in this specimen translate into the identical CDR3. The genes are TRBV7-2 and TRBJ2-5; TRBD2 is a possible D gene (5 bases). CDR3 size: 14 residues. The germline CDR1 and CDR2 sequences are SGHTA and FQGNSA. Trimming stripped 1 base from V and 5 bases from J, with 11 bases between. Written as DNA, the CDR3 is TGTGCCAGCAGCTTAGGCGGTCCGGGGGAGACCCAGTACTTC. As protein: CASSLGGPGETQYF.

This chain's CDR3 is CASSFTGSTEAFF. CDR3 bases: TGTGCCAGCAGCTTCACTGGGAGCACTGAAGCTTTCTTT. The J gene is TRBJ1-1, the V gene TRBV11-1; D uncertain. This CDR3 comprises 13 residues. Trimming removed 3 bases from V and 4 bases from J, with 9 bases in between. Germline-derived CDR1 and CDR2 are SGHAT and FQDESV (reference sequence).

This chain links TRBV10-3 with TRBJ2-1, with TRBD2 matching 7 bases. Looked up from germline, CDR1 is ENHRY and CDR2 is SYGVKD. CDR3 length: 14 residues. V shed 8 bases, J shed 2 bases, and the junction held 6 bases outside the gene matches. The chain's CDR3 is CAIVGDYTYNEQFF. The CDR3 coding sequence is TGTGCCATCGTTGGGGACTATACCTACAATGAGCAGTTCTTC.

The chain uses TRBV5-1 and TRBJ2-7; 7 positions agree with TRBD1. In germline, CDR1 is SGHRS, CDR2 YFSETQ. The CDR3 is 16 amino acids. The J segment lost 7 bases and the V segment lost 0 bases, leaving 13 bases of the junction unmatched. CDR3: CASSLEQGEVSTEQYF. The CDR3 DNA reads TGCGCCAGCAGCTTGGAGCAGGGGGAAGTATCTACTGAGCAGTACTTC. The complete variable domain, with remaining parts taken from reference TRBV5-1 and TRBJ2-7, reads KAGVTQTPRYLIKTRGQQVTLSCSPISGHRSVSWYQQTPGQGLQFLFEYFSETQRNKGNFPGRFSGRQFSNSRSEMNVSTLELGDSALYLCASSLEQGEVSTEQYFGPGTRLTVT.

The chain combines TRBV28 with TRBJ2-2; 9 positions match TRBD2. Germline assignment: CDR1 MDHEN and CDR2 SYDVKM. After removal of 7 bases from V and 6 bases from J, the junction contained 12 bases not matched to a gene. The CDR3 totals 16 residues. CDR3 protein: CASTQHSLAGAGELFF. For the CDR3, the DNA is TGTGCCAGCACACAACACTCCTTAGCGGGAGCCGGGGAGCTGTTTTTT.

The genes are TRBV19 and TRBJ1-2; D uncertain. Germline V gene sequence: CDR1 LNHDA, CDR2 SQIVND (reference sequence). V was shortened by 1 base and J by 2 bases, with 14 bases between the two germline ends. This CDR3 has 16 amino acids. CDR3 coding DNA: TGTGCCAGTAGTATAGTCTTCGGCCACCTAAACTATGGCTACACCTTC. Its translation: CASSIVFGHLNYGYTF.

Here the CDR3 reads CASSQKSRSGEQYF. CDR3 nucleotide sequence: TGTGCCAGCAGCCAGAAGTCAAGGTCGGGCGAGCAGTACTTC. The chain employs TRBV11-2 and TRBJ2-7, with unresolved D. This CDR3 has 14 residues. The germline V and J ends were trimmed by 5 bases and 6 bases, with 17 bases remaining between them. Germline loops: CDR1 SGHAT, CDR2 FQNNGV. Full variable domain (missing parts from reference TRBV11-2 and TRBJ2-7): EAGVAQSPRYKIIEKRQSVAFWCNPISGHATLYWYQQILGQGPKLLIQFQNNGVVDDSQLPKDRFSAERLKGVDSTLKIQPAKLEDSAVYLCASSQKSRSGEQYFGPGTRLTVT.

The chain is built from TRBV28 and TRBJ2-5; 7 bases are a match to TRBD2. Near its end, the DNA agrees better with TRBJ2-7, so the J call may be wrong. This CDR3 region has 15 residues. The germline CDR1 and CDR2 sequences are MDHEN and SYDVKM. The CDR3 region has the DNA TGTGCCAGCAGTCAAACGGGAGGATGGTCCTACGAGCAGTACTTC. This gives the protein CASSQTGGWSYEQYF.

This clone was detected only a few times. The identical CDR3 is also encoded by other nucleotide sequences in the sample. The rearrangement links TRBV9 to TRBJ2-1, with D hard to call. Germline V gene lookup returns CDR1 SGDLS and CDR2 YYNGEE. Trimming shortened V by 0 bases and J by 5 bases, and 6 bases separated the two germline ends. This CDR3 contains 13 residues. CDR3 sequence reads: CASSVATHNEQFF. CDR3 DNA sequence: TGTGCCAGCAGCGTAGCTACCCACAATGAGCAGTTCTTC.

The chain combines TRBV4-1 with TRBJ1-3; 9 nucleotides agree with TRBD1. Germline V gene sequence: CDR1 MGHRA, CDR2 YSYEKL. V trimming: 0 bases; J trimming: 4 bases; junction bases outside the gene matches: 10. The CDR3 loop spans 18 amino acids. CDR3 sequence reads: CASSQDRGQGLRGNTIYF. CDR3 DNA: TGCGCCAGCAGCCAAGATAGGGGACAGGGATTGAGGGGAAACACCATATATTTT.

Of note for this clone: Within the sample, other DNA sequences also encode this same CDR3. The gene calls are TRBV19 and TRBJ1-1; D unclear. The CDR3 contains 12 residues. V lost 4 bases and J 2 bases, leaving 5 bases between the germline ends. Germline values: CDR1 LNHDA, CDR2 SQIVND (reference sequence). The DNA of the CDR3 is TGTGCCAGTAGTAGGTCCAACACTGAAGCTTTCTTT. Residues: CASSRSNTEAFF.

The V call is TRBV7-9, the J call TRBJ2-3; no firm D call. Deletions cut 6 bases from V and 2 bases from J, with 18 bases between. The CDR3 is 16 amino acids. Germline values: CDR1 SEHNR, CDR2 FQNEAQ (reference sequence). CDR3 nucleotides: TGTGCCAGCAGTTCGTCTCGGACGGGTATCACAGATACGCAGTATTTT. Its translation is CASSSSRTGITDTQYF. Complete variable domain (other parts from reference TRBV7-9 and TRBJ2-3): DTGVSQNPRHKITKRGQNVTFRCDPISEHNRLYWYRQTLGQGPEFLTYFQNEAQLEKSRLLSDRFSAERPKGSFSTLEIQRTEQGDSAMYLCASSSSRTGITDTQYFGPGTRLTVL.

The rearrangement uses TRBV28 and TRBJ1-1; D might be TRBD1 (5 bases). V lost 2 bases to trimming and J lost 6 bases, with 19 bases between them. Germline V gene sequence: CDR1 MDHEN, CDR2 SYDVKM. CDR3 length: 16 residues. DNA for the CDR3: TGTGCCAGCAGTTTAGGGGGGTTAAGGTACGGTTCTGAAGCTTTCTTT. This codes for CASSLGGLRYGSEAFF.

CDR3 coding DNA: TGTGCCAGCAGCAAGGACAGAAGGCGAGATGAGCAGTTCTTC. Translating gives CASSKDRRRDEQFF. The chain combines TRBV28 with TRBJ2-1; possible D gene TRBD1, 6 bases. V was trimmed by 6 bases and J by 8 bases, leaving 17 bases between them. This CDR3 region has 14 residues. The V gene's germline CDR1 is MDHEN and CDR2 SYDVKM.

The V gene is TRBV5-1, the J gene TRBJ2-1, with D tentatively TRBD2 (5 bases). V was cut by 0 bases and J by 8 bases, with 15 bases left in between. The CDR3 length is 15 residues. In germline, CDR1 is SGHRS, CDR2 YFSETQ. CDR3 in DNA: TGCGCCAGCAGCTTGGTCGGCTTGACTATTGATGAGCAGTTCTTC. Translated: CASSLVGLTIDEQFF.

The chain recombines TRBV6-1 with TRBJ1-2; 9 nucleotides agree with TRBD1. Per the germline V gene, CDR1 is MNHNS and CDR2 is SASEGT. V trimming: 3 bases; J trimming: 12 bases; junction bases outside the gene matches: 17. The CDR3 is 16 amino acids. The CDR3 DNA is TGTGCCAGCAGTGAGACAGGGGGGCGAAAGTCGTTCTTTCACACCTTC. Translated: CASSETGGRKSFFHTF.

Concerning this clone: The sample has other DNA sequences that encode this CDR3 too. The chain employs TRBV7-9 and TRBJ2-5, with 9 bases matching TRBD2. The CDR3 length is 15 residues. The junction had 6 bases not matched to a gene; V was cut back by 5 bases and J by 2 bases. The germline V gene encodes CDR1 SEHNR and CDR2 FQNEAQ (reference sequence). CDR3 amino acids: CASSRTSGSQETQYF. DNA for the CDR3: TGTGCCAGCAGCCGAACTAGCGGGTCTCAAGAGACCCAGTACTTC.

The V call is TRBV2, the J call TRBJ2-1; 10 nucleotides agree with TRBD2. CDR3 size: 15 residues. In germline, CDR1 is SNHLY, CDR2 FYNNEI. V shed 6 bases, J shed 9 bases, and the junction held 11 bases outside the gene matches. CDR3 coding DNA: TGTGCCAGCAGCGTTCCGGGACTAGCGAGATCTGAGCAGTTCTTC. As protein: CASSVPGLARSEQFF.

The CDR3 protein is CASSASVHMNTEAFF. The CDR3 coding sequence is TGCGCCAGCAGCGCGTCGGTTCACATGAACACTGAAGCTTTCTTT. V gene TRBV5-1 combines with J gene TRBJ1-1; D is ambiguous. Germline-derived CDR1 and CDR2 are SGHRS and YFSETQ. The CDR3 length is 15 residues. Trimming took 4 bases from V and 0 from J, leaving 13 bases between them.

This chain links TRBV2 with TRBJ2-6; 9 bases map to TRBD1. The germline gives CDR1 SNHLY, CDR2 FYNNEI. This CDR3 comprises 14 residues. The J segment lost 2 bases and the V segment lost 9 bases, leaving 2 bases of the junction unmatched. The CDR3 sequence is CASTGGAGANVLTF. Here the CDR3 DNA reads TGTGCCAGTACAGGGGGCGCTGGGGCCAACGTCCTGACTTTC.

CDR3 amino acids: CASSQEGPMTDTQYF. The CDR3 bases are TGTGCCAGCAGCCAAGAAGGACCTATGACAGATACGCAGTATTTT. The rearrangement joins TRBV4-2 to TRBJ2-3; the D is unclear. Germline CDR1 is LGHNA and CDR2 is YNFKEQ. Trimming removed 0 bases from V and 3 bases from J, with 10 bases in between. This CDR3 spans 15 amino acids.

The chain combines TRBV7-3 with TRBJ2-2, with 7 bases identical to TRBD2. Looked up from germline, CDR1 is SGHTA and CDR2 is FQGTGA. The CDR3 contains 16 residues. After removal of 2 bases from V and 1 base from J, the junction contained 4 bases not matched to a gene. The chain's CDR3 is CASSLFGGRNTGELFF. The CDR3 DNA reads as TGTGCCAGCAGCTTATTTGGCGGGAGGAACACCGGGGAGCTGTTTTTT.

This clone was seen once. J is TRBJ2-7 and V is TRBV19; maybe TRBD2 (6 bases). Germline values: CDR1 LNHDA, CDR2 SQIVND (reference sequence). Between the trimmed V and J ends, which lost 6 bases and 2 bases, there was a span of 14 bases. CDR3 length equals 14 residues. Here the CDR3 reads CASSQPGETYEQYF. In DNA, the CDR3 is TGTGCCAGTAGCCAACCGGGGGAAACCTACGAGCAGTACTTC.

This chain uses TRBV5-4 with TRBJ2-3, with D tentatively TRBD2 (5 bases). The CDR3 covers 13 residues. Between the trimmed V and J ends, which lost 3 bases and 6 bases, there was a span of 11 bases. Per the germline V gene, CDR1 is SGHNT and CDR2 is YYREEE (reference sequence). CDR3 nucleotides: TGTGCCAGCAGCTCAAGGAGAGGGGATACGCAGTATTTT. It translates to CASSSRRGDTQYF. Full variable domain (missing parts from reference TRBV5-4 and TRBJ2-3): ETGVTQSPTHLIKTRGQQVTLRCSSQSGHNTVSWYQQALGQGPQFIFQYYREEENGRGNFPPRFSGLQFPNYSSELNVNALELDDSALYLCASSSRRGDTQYFGPGTRLTVL.

V gene TRBV29-1 combines with J gene TRBJ2-6; D ambiguous. The germline CDR1 and CDR2 sequences are SQVTM and ANQGSEA. This CDR3 has 13 amino acids. V lost 5 bases to trimming and J lost 1 base, with 6 bases between them. The CDR3 bases are TGCAGCGTTCAACATTCTGGGGCCAACGTCCTGACTTTC. Translation: CSVQHSGANVLTF. The whole variable domain, remainder taken from reference TRBV29-1 and TRBJ2-6, is SAVISQKPSRDICQRGTSLTIQCQVDSQVTMMFWYRQQPGQSLTLIATANQGSEATYESGFVIDKFPISRPNLTFSTLTVSNMSPEDSSIYLCSVQHSGANVLTFGAGSRLTVL.